The 29 T cell receptor beta chains given below trace back to one sample, sequenced in a study of T cell responses to AZD1222 COVID-19 vaccine. Method: immunoSEQ multiplex PCR; TCRdb's copy keeps in-frame clones and lacks some. The sample lists some 150,000 clones, 88% occurring once. The sample in question was peripheral blood, obtained on day 0 of AZD1222 vaccination. The receptors shown here come from an adult in good health.

The sample holds a few counts of this clone. The V and J genes are TRBV7-2 and TRBJ2-4, with TRBD2 identical over 14 bases. Germline trimming cut 5 bases from V and 3 bases from J; bases unmatched to any gene: 6. Germline V gives CDR1 SGHTA, CDR2 FQGNSA. The CDR3 runs 17 residues. The CDR3 DNA is TGTGCCAGCAGCCCCTCGACTAGCGGGAGGGACAAAAACATTCAGTACTTC. Encoded protein: CASSPSTSGRDKNIQYF.

The chain is built from TRBV6-2 or TRBV6-3 and TRBJ2-3, with TRBD2 matching 7 bases. The CDR3 covers 16 residues. The germline gives CDR1 MNHEY, CDR2 SVGEGT. J gave up 4 bases and V 4 bases, and 11 bases lay outside the gene matches. The CDR3 DNA reads as TGTGCCAGCAGTTCACCTAGCGGACCCACCCCAGATACGCAGTATTTT. Amino acids: CASSSPSGPTPDTQYF.

This clone was seen a few times. This chain connects TRBV28 to TRBJ1-5, with D tentatively TRBD1 (5 bases). The CDR3 runs to 15 residues. V gave up 4 bases and J gave up 5 bases, with 15 bases separating them. Germline V gene data show CDR1 as MDHEN and CDR2 as SYDVKM. The CDR3 DNA follows: TGTGCCAGCAGTTCAACGCGGACACGACATCAGCCCCAGCATTTT. Protein sequence: CASSSTRTRHQPQHF. The whole variable domain, remainder taken from reference TRBV28 and TRBJ1-5, is DVKVTQSSRYLVKRTGEKVFLECVQDMDHENMFWYRQDPGLGLRLIYFSYDVKMKEKGDIPEGYSVSREKKERFSLILESASTNQTSMYLCASSSTRTRHQPQHFGDGTRLSIL.

The V gene is TRBV5-1, the J gene TRBJ2-5; 7 bases align to TRBD2. The CDR3 has 15 residues. The germline V gene encodes CDR1 SGHRS and CDR2 YFSETQ. With 0 bases clipped from V and 4 bases from J, the junction kept 6 bases outside the gene matches. CDR3 amino acids: CASSLGYGGSETQYF. The DNA of the CDR3 is TGCGCCAGCAGCTTGGGATACGGGGGGTCAGAGACCCAGTACTTC.

The chain is built from TRBV29-1 and TRBJ2-7; possibly TRBD1 or TRBD2 for D (5 bases each). Germline V CDR1 and CDR2: SQVTM, ANQGSEA. Trimming pared 6 bases from V and 3 bases from J, leaving 21 bases between. The CDR3 contains 15 residues. The CDR3 region has the DNA TGCAGCGTACTAGGCCGGACATATGACGACTACGAGCAGTACTTC. This codes for CSVLGRTYDDYEQYF.

The CDR3 DNA reads as TGTGCCAGCAGTTTGGGGTGGGGGAACACTGAAGCTTTCTTT. Amino acid sequence: CASSLGWGNTEAFF. V is TRBV7-2 and J is TRBJ1-1, with no clear D. Trimming pared 6 bases from V and 1 base from J, leaving 12 bases between. In germline, CDR1 is SGHTA, CDR2 FQGNSA. This CDR3 has 14 amino acids.

The rearrangement joins TRBV6-2 or TRBV6-3 to TRBJ2-3; D tentatively reads TRBD1 or TRBD2 (5 bases each). V was cut by 4 bases and J by 4 bases, with 15 bases left in between. Looked up from germline, CDR1 is MNHEY and CDR2 is SVGEGT. There are 15 residues in the CDR3. The CDR3 protein is CASSLEWGNADTQYF. CDR3 DNA: TGTGCCAGCAGTTTGGAATGGGGGAACGCAGATACGCAGTATTTT.

The sample holds a few counts of this clone. The rearrangement links TRBV19 to TRBJ1-2; a weak D match, TRBD1 (6 bases). Trimming took off 6 bases at V and 2 bases at J, with 10 bases between the two ends. The germline V gene encodes CDR1 LNHDA and CDR2 SQIVND (reference sequence). The CDR3 runs to 13 residues. CDR3 sequence: CASRTGLNYGYTF. DNA for the CDR3: TGTGCCAGTAGGACAGGCTTGAACTATGGCTACACCTTC.

The J gene is TRBJ2-7, the V gene TRBV7-2; TRBD2 aligns across 8 bases. Trimming took 5 bases from V and 3 from J; bases not matched to a gene: 3. This CDR3 has 13 residues. The germline CDR1 and CDR2 sequences are SGHTA and FQGNSA. The chain's CDR3 is CASSTSGSYEQYF. CDR3 nucleotides: TGTGCCAGCAGCACCAGCGGGAGCTACGAGCAGTACTTC.

The chain links TRBV4-3 to TRBJ2-1; no reliable D call. V was clipped by 9 bases and J by 0 bases, with 24 bases between them. This CDR3 is built from 18 residues. Germline CDR1 and CDR2: LGHNA and YSLEER. The CDR3, as DNA: TGCGCCAGAGAATTACCCTTACGAAGTTGGAGCTCCTACAATGAGCAGTTCTTC. Its protein product is CARELPLRSWSSYNEQFF.

The J gene is TRBJ1-2, the V gene TRBV2; 7 bases are shared with TRBD1. The CDR3 sequence is 16 residues long. The germline CDR1 and CDR2 sequences are SNHLY and FYNNEI. Losses at the gene ends were 0 bases for V and 0 bases for J; bases not matched to a gene: 4. This CDR3 reads CASSEARGTANYGYTF. CDR3 nucleotide sequence: TGTGCCAGCAGTGAAGCGCGGGGGACAGCTAACTATGGCTACACCTTC. Drawing the rest from reference TRBV2 and TRBJ1-2, the complete variable domain is EPEVTQTPSHQVTQMGQEVILRCVPISNHLYFYWYRQILGQKVEFLVSFYNNEISEKSEIFDDQFSVERPDGSNFTLKIRSTKLEDSAMYFCASSEARGTANYGYTFGSGTRLTVV.

The chain is built from TRBV7-8 and TRBJ2-2, with D tentatively TRBD1 (6 bases). Trimming removed 1 base from V and 4 bases from J, with 13 bases in between. The CDR3 runs 16 residues. Germline loops: CDR1 SGHVS, CDR2 FQNEAQ. The CDR3, as DNA: TGTGCCAGCAGCTTAGTTTCCAGGGGAAGCACCGGGGAGCTGTTTTTT. Translation: CASSLVSRGSTGELFF.

In regard to this clone: An end of the junction differs from the germline gene, which may be a read error. The chain joins TRBV6-5 to TRBJ2-3; a possible D gene is TRBD2 (5 bases). The CDR3 sequence is 14 residues long. CDR1 is MNHEY and CDR2 is SVGAGI in the germline V gene. This CDR3 is CAGSSSGGPDTQYF. Written as DNA, the CDR3 is TGTGCCGGCAGCTCCTCTGGAGGTCCAGATACGCAGTATTTT.

V is TRBV5-1 and J is TRBJ2-1, with TRBD2 matching 11 bases. This CDR3 region has 15 residues. Germline-derived CDR1 and CDR2 are SGHRS and YFSETQ. J gave up 7 bases and V 4 bases, and 7 bases lay outside the gene matches. The CDR3 DNA reads as TGCGCCAGCAGCCCGGGACTAGCGGAACTAAATGAGCAGTTCTTC. Residues: CASSPGLAELNEQFF.

The rearrangement joins TRBV13 to TRBJ2-2, with 13 bases matching TRBD2. This CDR3 has 17 amino acids. CDR1 is PRHDT and CDR2 is FYEKMQ in the germline V gene (reference sequence). J gave up 4 bases and V 5 bases, and 7 bases lay outside the gene matches. The CDR3 DNA sequence: TGTGCCAGCAGCGTAAGGACTAGCGGGAGACCCACCGGGGAGCTGTTTTTT. This translates into CASSVRTSGRPTGELFF.

V usage is TRBV5-4 and J usage is TRBJ2-7; D unresolved. The germline gives CDR1 SGHNT, CDR2 YYREEE (reference sequence). V lost 0 bases to trimming and J lost 10 bases, with 14 bases between them. There are 13 residues in the CDR3. DNA for the CDR3: TGTGCCAGCAGCTTGGCCTTGGACGGGCGTCAGTACTTC. Translated, it gives CASSLALDGRQYF.

In its sample, this clone was seen a few times. V and J are TRBV3-1 (or the pseudogene TRBV3-2) and TRBJ2-7; 9 nucleotides align to TRBD1. Germline CDR1 and CDR2: LGHDT and YNNKEL (reference sequence). V lost 4 bases to trimming and J lost 3 bases; unmatched junction nucleotides: 13. The CDR3 totals 17 residues. The CDR3 bases are TGTGCCAGCAGCCTAAGTGAGGGGACAGGGATATACTACGAGCAGTACTTC. Residues: CASSLSEGTGIYYEQYF.

This sequence joins TRBV10-3 and TRBJ1-2; D not certain. The CDR3 extends over 12 amino acids. Per germline, CDR1 ENHRY and CDR2 SYGVKD. The V end lost 8 bases, the J end lost 7 bases, and 14 bases lay between the germline ends. CDR3 DNA: TGTGCCATCCGGGGAGTGATCGGTGGCTACACCTTC. Amino acids: CAIRGVIGGYTF.

Of note for this clone: At one end, the junction sequence differs from germline, possibly due to a read error. The genes are TRBV7-9 and TRBJ2-1; 12 bases match TRBD2. The CDR3 runs to 14 residues. CDR1 is SEHNR and CDR2 is FQNEAQ in the germline V gene (reference sequence). CDR3 region: CASSNGLAGLERFF. The CDR3 bases are TGTGCCAGCAGCAACGGACTAGCGGGATTAGAGCGGTTCTTC.

V usage is TRBV13 and J usage is TRBJ1-2; D gene uncertain. CDR3 size: 13 residues. CDR1 and CDR2 from the germline V gene are PRHDT and FYEKMQ (reference sequence). V dropped 5 bases and J dropped 4 bases, with 11 bases sitting between them. CDR3: CASSQMDSYGYTF. Written as DNA, the CDR3 is TGTGCCAGCAGCCAAATGGATTCCTATGGCTACACCTTC.

V is TRBV11-1 and J is TRBJ1-2; D ambiguous. The V end was cut by 3 bases, the J end by 2 bases, with 7 bases between. The CDR3 sequence is 13 residues long. Germline CDR1 reads SGHAT; CDR2 reads FQDESV (reference sequence). CDR3 in DNA: TGTGCCAGCAGCTTGACTACCAACTATGGCTACACCTTC. Translation: CASSLTTNYGYTF. Full variable domain (missing parts from reference TRBV11-1 and TRBJ1-2): EAEVAQSPRYKITEKSQAVAFWCDPISGHATLYWYRQILGQGPELLVQFQDESVVDDSQLPKDRFSAERLKGVDSTLKIQPAELGDSAMYLCASSLTTNYGYTFGSGTRLTVV.

The gene calls are TRBV7-2 and TRBJ1-5, with TRBD1 as a possible D gene (5 bases). CDR1 and CDR2 from the germline V gene are SGHTA and FQGNSA. V lost 5 bases and J 5 bases, leaving 10 bases between the germline ends. CDR3 length: 13 amino acids. The CDR3 loop is CASSIRGDQPQHF. CDR3 nucleotide sequence: TGTGCCAGCAGCATAAGGGGAGATCAGCCCCAGCATTTT. Using reference TRBV7-2 and TRBJ1-5 for the parts outside the CDR3, the full variable domain is GAGVSQSPSNKVTEKGKDVELRCDPISGHTALYWYRQSLGQGLEFLIYFQGNSAPDKSGLPSDRFSAERTGGSVSTLTIQRTQQEDSAVYLCASSIRGDQPQHFGDGTRLSIL.

The rearrangement links TRBV12-3 or TRBV12-4 to TRBJ1-2; D is uncertain. The V and J ends lost 5 bases and 8 bases respectively, with 15 bases between them. The CDR3 covers 13 residues. The CDR3 DNA reads as TGTGCCAGCAGTCCCCTCGCCCGTTCCGGCTACACCTTC. The encoded protein is CASSPLARSGYTF.

The V and J genes are TRBV27 and TRBJ1-2, with TRBD1 identical over 8 bases. This CDR3 comprises 16 residues. V was pared by 6 bases and J by 0 bases, with 9 bases of the junction left unmatched. CDR1 and CDR2 (germline): MNHEY, SMNVEV (reference sequence). The CDR3 spells CASSPERTGTNYGYTF. CDR3 bases: TGTGCCAGCAGCCCCGAACGGACAGGGACTAACTATGGCTACACCTTC.

The chain is built from TRBV9 and TRBJ2-2; 8 positions match TRBD2. CDR3 length equals 21 residues. V was pared by 1 base and J by 3 bases, with 20 bases of the junction left unmatched. CDR1 is SGDLS, CDR2 YYNGEE, per germline. The CDR3 region has the DNA TGTGCCAGCAGCGTAAACCCCAGACCCCCTCGAGCGGGAGAATACACCGGGGAGCTGTTTTTT. This codes for CASSVNPRPPRAGEYTGELFF.

The CDR3 reads CASRPRQGNQPQHF. CDR3 DNA sequence: TGTGCCAGCAGACCCCGACAGGGGAATCAGCCCCAGCATTTT. The chain recombines TRBV3-1 (or the pseudogene TRBV3-2) with TRBJ1-5, with 8 bases matching TRBD1. The V segment lost 6 bases and the J segment 4 bases; nucleotides outside the gene matches: 5. The CDR3 extends over 14 amino acids. Germline V CDR1 and CDR2: LGHDT, YNNKEL (reference sequence).

This clone occurred once. The V and J genes are TRBV3-1 (or the pseudogene TRBV3-2) and TRBJ2-4; 11 positions match TRBD1. V lost 4 bases, J lost 1 base, and 3 bases stayed unmatched. From germline, CDR1 is LGHDT and CDR2 YNNKEL (reference sequence). This CDR3 spans 16 amino acids. The CDR3 protein is CASSRGTGGAKNIQYF. Written as DNA, the CDR3 is TGTGCCAGCAGCCGCGGGACAGGGGGGGCCAAAAACATTCAGTACTTC.

V is TRBV28 and J is TRBJ1-5, with 8 nucleotides matching TRBD1. The CDR3 extends over 17 amino acids. CDR1 and CDR2 from the germline V gene are MDHEN and SYDVKM. J was trimmed by 6 bases and V by 1 base; bases with no gene match: 11. CDR3 amino acids: CASSLYGAQGAIQPQHF. The CDR3 DNA is TGTGCCAGCAGTTTATACGGGGCCCAGGGGGCGATTCAGCCCCAGCATTTT.

The chain carries TRBV5-4 and TRBJ2-2; TRBD2 aligns across 7 bases. This CDR3 is 15 amino acids long. Trimming removed 4 bases from V and 4 bases from J; junction bases left unmatched: 7. CDR1 and CDR2 (germline): SGHNT, YYREEE (reference sequence). CDR3 in amino acids: CASSRERGFTGELFF. The CDR3 region has the DNA TGTGCCAGCAGCCGCGAGCGGGGATTCACCGGGGAGCTGTTTTTT.